The entry below describes one T cell receptor beta chain. Repertoires were generated with immunoSEQ multiplex PCR, while TCRdb's copy carries only in-frame clones and drops some. Of more than 35,000 clones in the sample, around 82% were seen once. The sample is drawn from a study of OX40 agonist ivuxolimab in advanced cancers. Study in general: In this cohort, patients received ivuxolimab, an agonistic anti-OX40 (CD134) antibody. Partial responses occurred in three patients (one hepatocellular carcinoma, two cutaneous melanoma). The dose-escalation group included hepatocellular carcinoma, melanoma, renal cell carcinoma and head and neck cancer. People who had prior anti-PD-1, anti-PD-L1 or anti-CTLA-4 therapy could take part, and under 45% had some.

Sequences were derived from CD4+ or CD8+ T cells sorted from blood, sampled in a trial of the OX40 agonist ivuxolimab. The TCR originated in an adult with an advanced solid tumor such as melanoma, head and neck, liver or kidney cancer.

Written as DNA, the CDR3 is TGTGCCTGGAGTTCTTCGGGAACTGAGCAGTTCTTC. It is translated as CAWSSSGTEQFF. This rearrangement joins TRBV30 to TRBJ2-1; TRBD2 is a possible D gene (5 bases). CDR3 size: 12 residues. Trimming stripped 2 bases from V and 9 bases from J, with 11 bases between. Per germline, CDR1 GTSNPN and CDR2 SVGIG (reference sequence).